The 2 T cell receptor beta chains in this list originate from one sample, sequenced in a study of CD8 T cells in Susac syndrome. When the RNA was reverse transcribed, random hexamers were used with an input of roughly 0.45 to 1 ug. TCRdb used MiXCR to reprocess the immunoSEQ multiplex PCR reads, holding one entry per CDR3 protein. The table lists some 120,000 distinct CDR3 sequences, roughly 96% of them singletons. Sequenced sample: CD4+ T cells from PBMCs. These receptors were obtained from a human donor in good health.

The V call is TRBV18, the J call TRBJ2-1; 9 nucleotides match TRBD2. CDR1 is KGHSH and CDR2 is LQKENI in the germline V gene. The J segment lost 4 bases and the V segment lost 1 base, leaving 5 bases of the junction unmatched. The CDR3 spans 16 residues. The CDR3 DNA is TGTGCCAGCTCACCACAAAGCACTAGCGGGTACAATGAGCAGTTCTTC. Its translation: CASSPQSTSGYNEQFF.

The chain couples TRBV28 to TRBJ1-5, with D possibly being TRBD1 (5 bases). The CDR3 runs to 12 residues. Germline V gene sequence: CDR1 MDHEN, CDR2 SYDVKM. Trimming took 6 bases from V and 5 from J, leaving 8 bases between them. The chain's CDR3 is CASSRRDQPQHF. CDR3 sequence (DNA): TGTGCCAGCAGCCGCAGGGATCAGCCCCAGCATTTT.